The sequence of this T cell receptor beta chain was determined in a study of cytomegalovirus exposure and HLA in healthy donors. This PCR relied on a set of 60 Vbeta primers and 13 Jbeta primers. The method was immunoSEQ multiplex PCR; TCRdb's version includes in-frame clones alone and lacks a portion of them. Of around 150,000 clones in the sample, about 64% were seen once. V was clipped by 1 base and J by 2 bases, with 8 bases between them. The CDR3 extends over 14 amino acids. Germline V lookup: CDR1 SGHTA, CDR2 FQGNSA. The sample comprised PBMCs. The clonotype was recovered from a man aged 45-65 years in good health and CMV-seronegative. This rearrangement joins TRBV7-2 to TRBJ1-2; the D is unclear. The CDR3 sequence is CASSLGFGNYGYTF. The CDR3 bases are TGTGCCAGCAGCTTAGGTTTCGGGAACTATGGCTACACCTTC.